This TCR beta chain was observed in a study of cytomegalovirus exposure and HLA in healthy donors. Study-level information: Earlier work reported approximately 110 million unique TCR beta sequences from 150 million to 200 million T cells. Study observations and caveats: It was 160 or so TCR beta chains that were listed as cytomegalovirus-associated. According to an earlier analysis, most TCR beta V segments yielded productive rearrangements about 87% or about 30% of the time.

The CDR3 has 14 residues. Trimming removed 1 base from V and 0 bases from J, with 6 bases in between. Germline V gene sequence: CDR1 LGHNA, CDR2 YNFKEQ. Comments on this clone: Its antigen is still unknown.

60 Vbeta and 13 Jbeta primers were used in PCR. The assay was immunoSEQ multiplex PCR, and TCRdb's table has in-frame clones only and misses some. The sample gives fewer than 120,000 clones, 79% of which show up once; 6.2% is in the top ten. The sequence came from a man aged 30 to 45 in good health and CMV-seropositive. The chain joins TRBV4-2 to TRBJ2-5; maybe TRBD2 (6 bases). Input material: PBMCs. The CDR3 coding sequence is TGTGCCAGCAGCCAAGGGGGGGACCAAGAGACCCAGTACTTC. It translates to CASSQGGDQETQYF.